One TCR beta chain is described in this entry. The antigen remains unidentified. A read error may produce the germline difference seen at one junction end. This sample was included in a study of OX40 agonist ivuxolimab in advanced cancers. At the level of the study: Patients were dosed with the agonistic anti-OX40 (CD134) antibody ivuxolimab. Antecedent anti-PD-1, anti-PD-L1 or anti-CTLA-4 therapy was permissible, with about 39% having received some.

Notes on the study in general: Individuals who were partial responders at 0.1-3.0 mg/kg had clonal expansion that ranked among the lowest.

Profiled with immunoSEQ multiplex PCR; TCRdb holds only in-frame clones, not every one. The repertoire consists of about 79,000 clones, with 94% occurring once and the leading ten covering around a tenth. The CDR3 has 14 amino acids. Looked up from germline, CDR1 is MNHNS and CDR2 is SASEGT. The TCR originated in an adult with an advanced solid tumor such as melanoma, head and neck, liver or kidney cancer. The specimen was CD4+ or CD8+ T cells sorted from blood, collected in a trial of the OX40 agonist ivuxolimab. This rearrangement joins TRBV6-1 to TRBJ1-5, with a tentative D call TRBD1 (5 bases). CDR3 amino acids: CVSSESGPERPQHF. CDR3 DNA: TGTGTCAGCAGTGAATCAGGGCCCGAGCGGCCCCAGCATTTT.